Listed below are T cell receptor beta chains from one sample, sequenced in a study of control samples from healthy donors and cancer patients. Libraries were prepared by immunoSEQ multiplex PCR; TCRdb keeps only in-frame clonotypes and omits some of them. This table holds some 150,000 clones, 75% to 95% found once. The sequenced sample was blood. The receptors derive from a man younger than 40 in good health. Each CDR3 is given with its conserved first and last residue. The D gene is left open where the match is weak. Size values are once, few and many counts, or a class for expanded clones, and some rows have none.

CDR3 protein | CDR3 DNA | V gene | clone size | J gene | D gene
CSAGDNTEAFF | TGCAGCGCCGGAGATAACACTGAAGCTTTCTTT | TRBV29-1 | - | TRBJ1-1 | -
CASRPGLSGYEQYF | TGTGCCAGCAGGCCGGGACTCTCCGGGTACGAGCAGTACTTC | TRBV27 | once | TRBJ2-7 | -
CSASDSYGYTF | TGCAGTGCGAGCGACAGCTATGGCTACACCTTC | TRBV20-1 | - | TRBJ1-2 | -
CASSLVSGVFNTEAFF | TGCGCCAGCAGCTTGGTTTCAGGGGTATTCAACACTGAAGCTTTCTTT | TRBV5-1 | - | TRBJ1-1 | -
CSVLVGEQFF | TGCAGCGTCCTGGTTGGTGAGCAGTTCTTC | TRBV29-1 | - | TRBJ2-1 | -
CASSLGVNRGGLNTEAFF | TGTGCCAGCAGCTTAGGAGTAAACAGGGGCGGGTTAAACACTGAAGCTTTCTTT | TRBV11-2 | - | TRBJ1-1 | TRBD1
CASRGDLAYGYTF | TGTGCCAGCAGGGGGGACCTCGCATATGGCTACACCTTC | TRBV28 | - | TRBJ1-2 | -
CASSLAGSGYTF | TGTGCCAGCAGTTTGGCAGGATCCGGCTACACCTTC | TRBV27 | once | TRBJ1-2 | -
CASSLDGNQPQHF | TGTGCCAGCAGCTTAGATGGAAATCAGCCCCAGCATTTT | TRBV7-9 | few | TRBJ1-5 | -
CASRTGGTNTIYF | TGTGCCAGCAGGACAGGGGGAACAAACACCATATATTTT | TRBV28 | - | TRBJ1-3 | TRBD1
CASSFSTSGGTYEQFF | TGTGCCAGCAGCTTCTCGACTAGCGGGGGTACATATGAGCAGTTCTTC | TRBV7-9 | - | TRBJ2-1 | TRBD2
CASSLVGQGFYEQYF | TGTGCCAGCAGCTTAGTAGGGCAGGGCTTCTACGAGCAGTACTTC | TRBV7-8 | - | TRBJ2-7 | -
CASSLGIEAFF | TGTGCCAGCAGTTTGGGCATTGAAGCTTTCTTT | TRBV28 | few | TRBJ1-1 | -
CASSPTGRSYEQYF | TGTGCCAGCAGCCCGACAGGCCGATCCTACGAGCAGTACTTC | TRBV7-8 | - | TRBJ2-7 | -
CASSLVQGGAGELFF | TGTGCCAGCAGTTTAGTCCAGGGAGGCGCCGGGGAGCTGTTTTTT | TRBV28 | once | TRBJ2-2 | -
CASSLGGSGTEAFF | TGTGCCAGCAGCTTAGGGGGCTCTGGGACTGAAGCTTTCTTT | TRBV7-9 | - | TRBJ1-1 | -
CASSFSGGPNTGELFF | TGTGCCAGCAGTTTTAGCGGGGGTCCGAACACCGGGGAGCTGTTTTTT | TRBV5-6 | - | TRBJ2-2 | TRBD2
CASSAETGTDTQYF | TGTGCCAGCAGCGCCGAGACAGGAACAGATACGCAGTATTTT | TRBV9 | - | TRBJ2-3 | -
CASSFWGADLNSPLHF | TGTGCCAGCAGTTTTTGGGGGGCTGATCTGAATTCACCCCTCCACTTT | TRBV27 | - | TRBJ1-6 | -
CASSPSATVINEQFF | TGTGCCAGCTCACCAAGCGCTACCGTGATTAATGAGCAGTTCTTC | TRBV18 | - | TRBJ2-1 | -
CASSHRGDYEQYF | TGTGCCAGCAGTCACAGGGGAGACTACGAGCAGTACTTC | TRBV11-3 | - | TRBJ2-7 | TRBD1
CASSFFGRPGSTDTQYF | TGTGCCAGCAGCTTCTTTGGGCGGCCGGGTAGCACAGATACGCAGTATTTT | TRBV5-4 | - | TRBJ2-3 | -
CASSPYRWADTQYF | TGTGCCAGCAGCCCGTACAGGTGGGCAGATACGCAGTATTTT | TRBV27 | - | TRBJ2-3 | -
CASSFGGGELFF | TGTGCCAGCAGCTTCGGTGGCGGGGAGCTGTTTTTT | TRBV7-9 | - | TRBJ2-2 | -